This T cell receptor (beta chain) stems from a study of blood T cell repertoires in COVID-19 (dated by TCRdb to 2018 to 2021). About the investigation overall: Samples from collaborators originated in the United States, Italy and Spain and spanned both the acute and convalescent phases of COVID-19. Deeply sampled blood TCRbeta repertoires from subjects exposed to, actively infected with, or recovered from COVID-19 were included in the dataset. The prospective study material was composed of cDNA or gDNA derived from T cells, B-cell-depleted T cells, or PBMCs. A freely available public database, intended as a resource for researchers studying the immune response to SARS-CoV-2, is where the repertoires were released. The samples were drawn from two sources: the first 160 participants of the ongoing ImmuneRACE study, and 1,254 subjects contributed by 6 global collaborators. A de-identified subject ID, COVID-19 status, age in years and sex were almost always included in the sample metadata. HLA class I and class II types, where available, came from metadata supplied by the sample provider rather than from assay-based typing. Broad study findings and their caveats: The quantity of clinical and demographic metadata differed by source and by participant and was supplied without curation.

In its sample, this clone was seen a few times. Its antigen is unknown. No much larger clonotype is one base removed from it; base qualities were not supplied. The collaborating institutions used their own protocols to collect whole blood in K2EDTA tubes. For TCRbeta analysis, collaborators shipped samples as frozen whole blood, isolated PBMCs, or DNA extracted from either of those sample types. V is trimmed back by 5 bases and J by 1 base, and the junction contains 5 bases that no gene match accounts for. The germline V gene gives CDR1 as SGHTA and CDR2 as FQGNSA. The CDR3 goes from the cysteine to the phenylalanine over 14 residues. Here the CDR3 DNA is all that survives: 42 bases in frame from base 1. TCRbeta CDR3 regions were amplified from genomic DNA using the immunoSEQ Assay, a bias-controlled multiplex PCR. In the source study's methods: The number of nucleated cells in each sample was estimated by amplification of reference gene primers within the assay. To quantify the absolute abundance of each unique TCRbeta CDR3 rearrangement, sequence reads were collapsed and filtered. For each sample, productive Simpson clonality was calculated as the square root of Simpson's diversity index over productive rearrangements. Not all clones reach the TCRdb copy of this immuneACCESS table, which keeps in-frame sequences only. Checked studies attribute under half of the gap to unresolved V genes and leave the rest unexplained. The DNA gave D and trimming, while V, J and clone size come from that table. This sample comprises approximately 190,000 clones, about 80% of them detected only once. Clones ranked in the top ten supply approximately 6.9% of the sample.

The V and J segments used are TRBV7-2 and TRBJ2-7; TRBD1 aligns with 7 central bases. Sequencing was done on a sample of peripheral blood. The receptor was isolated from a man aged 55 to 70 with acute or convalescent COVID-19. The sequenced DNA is TGTGCCAGCAGCCGTCGGGACAGTTCCTACGAGCAGTACTTC. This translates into CASSRRDSSYEQYF.